The clone carrying this T cell receptor beta chain was counted many times. Its specificity is not known. From RNA transcripts, TCR beta CDR3 regions were amplified. HTBI primers were used for first-round RT-PCR of the TCR CDR3. TCRdb re-called the multiplex PCR reads through MiXCR, storing one row per CDR3 protein. The table includes roughly 250,000 distinct CDR3 sequences, about 20% detected once. The CDR3 runs to 16 residues. Germline-derived CDR1 and CDR2 are DFQATT and SNEGSKA (reference sequence). V dropped 4 bases and J dropped 4 bases, with 20 bases sitting between them. Orbital computed tomography, thyroid ultrasound, serum thyroxine and TRAb, and clinical symptoms together informed the diagnoses. The PBMCs had their origin in 10 ml of fresh peripheral blood. The sample originates from a study of T cells in Graves' hyperthyroidism and ophthalmopathy. Points from the study as a whole: Ophthalmopathy, as predicted by the model, came a median 6.5 months after the prediction. Blood also showed most of the thyroid clonotypes that were expanded above 0.001.

This sequence was found in a man aged 30-40 years with Graves' ophthalmopathy. The chain recombines TRBV20-1 with TRBJ2-1; a possible D gene is TRBD2 (6 bases). Sequencing was done on a sample of blood. The CDR3 DNA follows: TGCAGTGCTAAGCTCGGGGGTGACCTAAGGTACAATGAGCAGTTCTTC. Protein product: CSAKLGGDLRYNEQFF.